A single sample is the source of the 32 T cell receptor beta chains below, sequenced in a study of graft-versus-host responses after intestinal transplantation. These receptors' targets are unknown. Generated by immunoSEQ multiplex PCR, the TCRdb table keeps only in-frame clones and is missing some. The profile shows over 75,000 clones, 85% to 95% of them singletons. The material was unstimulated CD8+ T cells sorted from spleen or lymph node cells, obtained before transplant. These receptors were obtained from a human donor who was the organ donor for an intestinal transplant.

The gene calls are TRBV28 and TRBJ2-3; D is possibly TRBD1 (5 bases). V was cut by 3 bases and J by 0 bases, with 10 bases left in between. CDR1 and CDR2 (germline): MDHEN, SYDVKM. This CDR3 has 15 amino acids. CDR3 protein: CASSLGQASTDTQYF. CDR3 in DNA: TGTGCCAGCAGTTTGGGGCAGGCTAGCACAGATACGCAGTATTTT.

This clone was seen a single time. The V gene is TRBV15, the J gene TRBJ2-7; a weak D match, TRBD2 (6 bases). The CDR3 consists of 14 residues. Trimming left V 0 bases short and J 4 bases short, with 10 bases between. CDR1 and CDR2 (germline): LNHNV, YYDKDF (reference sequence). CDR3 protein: CATSREAGFYEQYF. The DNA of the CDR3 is TGTGCCACCAGCAGAGAAGCGGGCTTTTACGAGCAGTACTTC.

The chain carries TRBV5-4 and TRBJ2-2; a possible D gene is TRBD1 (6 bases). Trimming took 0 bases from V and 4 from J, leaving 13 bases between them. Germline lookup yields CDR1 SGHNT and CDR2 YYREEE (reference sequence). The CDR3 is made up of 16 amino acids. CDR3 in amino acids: CASSLGWTDPTGELFF. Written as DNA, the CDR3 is TGTGCCAGCAGCTTGGGGTGGACAGACCCCACCGGGGAGCTGTTTTTT.

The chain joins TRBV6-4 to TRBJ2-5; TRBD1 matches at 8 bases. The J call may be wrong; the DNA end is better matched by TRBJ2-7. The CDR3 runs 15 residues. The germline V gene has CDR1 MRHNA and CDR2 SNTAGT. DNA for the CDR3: TGTGCCAGCAGTGAATCTCCAGGGGGCAGCTACGAGCAGTACTTC. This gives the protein CASSESPGGSYEQYF.

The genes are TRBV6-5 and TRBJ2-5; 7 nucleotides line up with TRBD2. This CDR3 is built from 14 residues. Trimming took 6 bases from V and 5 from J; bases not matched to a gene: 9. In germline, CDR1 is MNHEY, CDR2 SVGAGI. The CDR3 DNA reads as TGTGCCAGCAGAATCGGGGGGACCGGGGAGACCCAGTACTTC. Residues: CASRIGGTGETQYF.

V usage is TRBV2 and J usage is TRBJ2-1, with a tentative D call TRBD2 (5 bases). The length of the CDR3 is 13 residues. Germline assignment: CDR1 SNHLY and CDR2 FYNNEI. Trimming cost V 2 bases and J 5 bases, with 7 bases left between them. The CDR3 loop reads CASSEKRHNEQFF. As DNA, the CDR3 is TGTGCCAGCAGTGAAAAGCGGCACAATGAGCAGTTCTTC.

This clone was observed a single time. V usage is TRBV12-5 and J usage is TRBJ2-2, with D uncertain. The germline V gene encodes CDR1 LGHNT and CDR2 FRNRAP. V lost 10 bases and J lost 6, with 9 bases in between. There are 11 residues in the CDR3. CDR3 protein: CAIREAGELFF. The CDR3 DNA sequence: TGTGCTATCCGAGAAGCCGGGGAGCTGTTTTTT.

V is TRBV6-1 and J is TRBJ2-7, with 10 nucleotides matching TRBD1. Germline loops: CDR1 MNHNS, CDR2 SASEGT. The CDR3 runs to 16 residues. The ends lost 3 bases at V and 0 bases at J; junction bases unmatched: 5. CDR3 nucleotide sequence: TGTGCCAGCAGTGAGGGGACAGGGGTCATCTCCTACGAGCAGTACTTC. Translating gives CASSEGTGVISYEQYF.

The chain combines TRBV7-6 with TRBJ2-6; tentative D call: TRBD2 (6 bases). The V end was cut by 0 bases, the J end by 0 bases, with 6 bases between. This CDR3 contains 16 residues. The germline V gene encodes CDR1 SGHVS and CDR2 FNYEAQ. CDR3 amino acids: CASSLAEGSGANVLTF. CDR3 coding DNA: TGTGCCAGCAGCTTAGCGGAGGGCTCTGGGGCCAACGTCCTGACTTTC.

The CDR3 sequence: CASSQDFRVVGTQYF. The CDR3 coding sequence is TGTGCCAGCAGCCAAGATTTCAGGGTAGTTGGGACCCAGTACTTC. V gene TRBV4-2 combines with J gene TRBJ2-5, with D perhaps TRBD1 (5 bases). The length of the CDR3 is 15 residues. Between the trimmed V and J ends, which lost 0 bases and 7 bases, there was a span of 15 bases. Germline V gene sequence: CDR1 LGHNA, CDR2 YNFKEQ.

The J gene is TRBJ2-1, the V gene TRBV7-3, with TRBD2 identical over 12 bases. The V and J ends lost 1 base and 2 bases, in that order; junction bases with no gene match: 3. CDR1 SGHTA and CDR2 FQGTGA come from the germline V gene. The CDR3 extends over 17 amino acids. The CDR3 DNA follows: TGTGCCAGCAGCTTAATGGCTAGCGGGGGGGCCTACAATGAGCAGTTCTTC. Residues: CASSLMASGGAYNEQFF.

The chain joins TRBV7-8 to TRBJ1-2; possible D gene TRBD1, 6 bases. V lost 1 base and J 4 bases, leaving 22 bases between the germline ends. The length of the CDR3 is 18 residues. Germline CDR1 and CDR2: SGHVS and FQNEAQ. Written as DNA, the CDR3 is TGTGCCAGCAGCTTAGGCGTCTACAGGGCCATTAACTTCTATGGCTACACCTTC. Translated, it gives CASSLGVYRAINFYGYTF.

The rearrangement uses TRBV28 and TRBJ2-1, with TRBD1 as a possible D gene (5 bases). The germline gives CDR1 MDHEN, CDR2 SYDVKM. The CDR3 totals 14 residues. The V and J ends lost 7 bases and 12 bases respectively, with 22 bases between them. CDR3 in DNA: TGTGCCAGCAACCCGGACACTTACCTTTATGCGCAGTTCTTC. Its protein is CASNPDTYLYAQFF.

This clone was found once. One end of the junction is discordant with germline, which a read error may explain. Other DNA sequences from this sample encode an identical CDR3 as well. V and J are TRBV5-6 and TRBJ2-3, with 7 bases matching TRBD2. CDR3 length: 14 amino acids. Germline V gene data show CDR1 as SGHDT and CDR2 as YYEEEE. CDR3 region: CASSSRESTDTQYF. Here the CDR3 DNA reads TGTGCCAGTAGCTCGCGGGAGAGCACAGATACGCAGTATTTT.

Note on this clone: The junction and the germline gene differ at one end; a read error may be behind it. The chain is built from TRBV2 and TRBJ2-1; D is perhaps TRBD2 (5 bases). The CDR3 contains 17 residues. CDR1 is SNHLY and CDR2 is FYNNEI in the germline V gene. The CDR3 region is CASSVNLKFSGGGPQVF. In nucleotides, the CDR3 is TGTGCCAGCAGTGTGAATTTGAAATTTTCGGGCGGAGGTCCTCAGGTCTTC. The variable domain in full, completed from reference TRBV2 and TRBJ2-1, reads EPEVTQTPSHQVTQMGQEVILRCVPISNHLYFYWYRQILGQKVEFLVSFYNNEISEKSEIFDDQFSVERPDGSNFTLKIRSTKLEDSAMYFCASSVNLKFSGGGPQVFGPGTRLTVL.

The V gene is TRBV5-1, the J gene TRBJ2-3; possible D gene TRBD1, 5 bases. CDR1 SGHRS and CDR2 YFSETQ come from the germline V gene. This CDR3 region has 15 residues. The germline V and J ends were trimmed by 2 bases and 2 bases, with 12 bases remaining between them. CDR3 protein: CASSFRGRNTDTQYF. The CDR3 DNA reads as TGCGCCAGCAGCTTTAGGGGCAGGAACACAGATACGCAGTATTTT.

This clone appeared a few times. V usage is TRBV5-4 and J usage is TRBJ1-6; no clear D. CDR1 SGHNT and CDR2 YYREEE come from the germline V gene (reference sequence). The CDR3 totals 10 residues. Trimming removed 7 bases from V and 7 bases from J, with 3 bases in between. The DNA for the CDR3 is TGTGCCAGCGGCAATTCACCCCTCCACTTT. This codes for CASGNSPLHF.

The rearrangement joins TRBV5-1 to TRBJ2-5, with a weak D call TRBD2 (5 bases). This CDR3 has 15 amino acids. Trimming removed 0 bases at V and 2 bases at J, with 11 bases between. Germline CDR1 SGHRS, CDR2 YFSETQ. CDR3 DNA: TGCGCCAGCAGCTTGGGCGGGCAGCCTCAAGAGACCCAGTACTTC. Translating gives CASSLGGQPQETQYF.

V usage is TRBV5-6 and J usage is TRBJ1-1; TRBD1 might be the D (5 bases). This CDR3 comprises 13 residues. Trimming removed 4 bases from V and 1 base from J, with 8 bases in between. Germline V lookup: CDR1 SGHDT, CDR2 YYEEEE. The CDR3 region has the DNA TGTGCCAGCAGCCCAGGGCCGAACACTGAAGCTTTCTTT. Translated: CASSPGPNTEAFF.

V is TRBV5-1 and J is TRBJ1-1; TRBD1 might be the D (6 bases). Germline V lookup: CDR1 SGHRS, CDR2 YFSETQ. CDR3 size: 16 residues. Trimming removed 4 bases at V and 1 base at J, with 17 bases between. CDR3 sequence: CASSLTTGSGNTEAFF. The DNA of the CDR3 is TGCGCCAGCAGCCTCACTACAGGGTCCGGGAACACTGAAGCTTTCTTT.

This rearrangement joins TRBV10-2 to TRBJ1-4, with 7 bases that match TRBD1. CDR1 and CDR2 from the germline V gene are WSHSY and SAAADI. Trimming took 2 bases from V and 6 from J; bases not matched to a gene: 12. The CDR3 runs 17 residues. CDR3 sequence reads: CASSEPTGQALDEKLFF. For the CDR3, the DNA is TGCGCCAGCAGTGAGCCAACCGGACAGGCCTTGGATGAAAAACTGTTTTTT.

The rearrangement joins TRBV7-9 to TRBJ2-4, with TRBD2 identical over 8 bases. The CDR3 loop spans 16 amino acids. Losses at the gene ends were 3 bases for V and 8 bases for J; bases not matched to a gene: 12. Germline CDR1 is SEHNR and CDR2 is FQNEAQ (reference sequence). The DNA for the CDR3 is TGTGCCAGCAGCTTGGGGCCGTTTGCGGGGGGTGACATTCAGTACTTC. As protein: CASSLGPFAGGDIQYF.

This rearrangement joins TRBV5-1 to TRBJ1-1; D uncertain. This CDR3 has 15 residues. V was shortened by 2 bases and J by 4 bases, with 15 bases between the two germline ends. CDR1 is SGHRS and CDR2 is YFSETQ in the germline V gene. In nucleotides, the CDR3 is TGCGCCAGCAGCTTCGGCGCCAGGTACCCCACTGAAGCTTTCTTT. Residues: CASSFGARYPTEAFF.

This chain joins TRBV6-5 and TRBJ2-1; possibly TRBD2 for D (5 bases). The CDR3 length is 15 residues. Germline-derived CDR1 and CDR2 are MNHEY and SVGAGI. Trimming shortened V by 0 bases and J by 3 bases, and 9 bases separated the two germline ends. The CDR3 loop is CASSYSEGGYNEQFF. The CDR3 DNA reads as TGTGCCAGCAGTTACTCAGAGGGCGGCTACAATGAGCAGTTCTTC.

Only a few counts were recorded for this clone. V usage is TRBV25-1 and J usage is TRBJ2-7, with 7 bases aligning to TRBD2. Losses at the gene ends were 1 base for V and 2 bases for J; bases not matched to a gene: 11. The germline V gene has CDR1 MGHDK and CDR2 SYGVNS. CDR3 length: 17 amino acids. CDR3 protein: CASSESPVAGTPYEQYF. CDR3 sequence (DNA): TGTGCCAGCAGTGAATCCCCAGTAGCGGGTACTCCCTACGAGCAGTACTTC.

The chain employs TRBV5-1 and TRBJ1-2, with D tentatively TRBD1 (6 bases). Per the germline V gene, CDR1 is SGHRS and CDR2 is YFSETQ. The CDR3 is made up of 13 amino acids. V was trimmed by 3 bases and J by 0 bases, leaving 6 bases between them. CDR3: CASSWDTNYGYTF. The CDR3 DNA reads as TGCGCCAGCAGCTGGGACACTAACTATGGCTACACCTTC.

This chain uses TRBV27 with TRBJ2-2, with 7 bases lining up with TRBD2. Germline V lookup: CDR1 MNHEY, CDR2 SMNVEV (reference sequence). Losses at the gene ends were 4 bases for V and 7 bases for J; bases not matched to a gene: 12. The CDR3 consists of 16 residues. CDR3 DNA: TGTGCCAGCAGTTCGCTTGGCGGACTAGTACTCGGGGAGCTGTTTTTT. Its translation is CASSSLGGLVLGELFF.

The CDR3 here is CASSRYLGDEQYF. In DNA form, the CDR3 reads TGTGCCAGTAGTAGGTACTTGGGCGACGAGCAGTACTTC. The chain employs TRBV19 and TRBJ2-7; no reliable D call. The CDR3 consists of 13 residues. V was pared by 4 bases and J by 5 bases, with 12 bases between. Germline CDR1 and CDR2: LNHDA and SQIVND (reference sequence).

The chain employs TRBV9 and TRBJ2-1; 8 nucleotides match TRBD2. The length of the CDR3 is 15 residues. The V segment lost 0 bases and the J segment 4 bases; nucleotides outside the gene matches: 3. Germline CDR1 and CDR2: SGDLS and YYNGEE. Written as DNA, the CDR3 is TGTGCCAGCAGCGTAGCGGGGGGGTTATACAATGAGCAGTTCTTC. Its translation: CASSVAGGLYNEQFF.

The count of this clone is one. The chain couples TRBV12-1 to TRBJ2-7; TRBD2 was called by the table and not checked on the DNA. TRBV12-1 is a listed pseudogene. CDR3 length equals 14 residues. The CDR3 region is CASSCRLAGGSGYF. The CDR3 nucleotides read TGTGCCAGCAGCTGCCGACTAGCGGGAGGTTCGGGGTACTTC.

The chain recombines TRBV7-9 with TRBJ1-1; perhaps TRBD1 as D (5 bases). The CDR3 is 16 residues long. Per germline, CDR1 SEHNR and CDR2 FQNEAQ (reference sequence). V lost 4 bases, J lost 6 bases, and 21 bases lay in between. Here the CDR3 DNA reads TGTGCCAGCAGCTATGCCAGGGACTTTCAGGGCGCTGAAGCTTTCTTT. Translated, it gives CASSYARDFQGAEAFF. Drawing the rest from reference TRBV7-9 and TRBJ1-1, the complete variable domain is DTGVSQNPRHKITKRGQNVTFRCDPISEHNRLYWYRQTLGQGPEFLTYFQNEAQLEKSRLLSDRFSAERPKGSFSTLEIQRTEQGDSAMYLCASSYARDFQGAEAFFGQGTRLTVV.

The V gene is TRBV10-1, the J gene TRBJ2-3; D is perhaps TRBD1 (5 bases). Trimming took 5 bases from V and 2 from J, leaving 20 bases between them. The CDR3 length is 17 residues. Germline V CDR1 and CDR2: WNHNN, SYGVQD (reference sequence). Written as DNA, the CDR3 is TGCGCCAGCAGTCCCGCTCCAGGGAAGGTGGACACAGATACGCAGTATTTT. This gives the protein CASSPAPGKVDTDTQYF.